This is a list of T cell receptor beta chains from one sample in a study of blood T cell repertoires in COVID-19. The method was immunoSEQ multiplex PCR; TCRdb's version includes in-frame clones alone and lacks a portion of them. The repertoire consists of some 80,000 clones, with roughly three quarters occurring once and the leading ten covering roughly a third. Material for sequencing was peripheral blood. The receptors derive from a man in his sixties with COVID-19, enrolled during active disease. The CDR3 runs from the conserved cysteine through the conserved F or W. The order of the fields is J gene, V gene, clone size, D gene, CDR3 DNA, CDR3 protein. The D gene is left open where the match is weak. Expanded clones are given a class, and other clones once, few, many or no size at all.

>TRBJ2-1|TRBV11-2|few|.
TGTGCCAGCAGCCCGCGAACTCGGGACGGAGGGTACAATGAGCAGTTCTTC
CASSPRTRDGGYNEQFF
>TRBJ1-2|TRBV6-6|.|.
TGTGCCAGCATGAGGGATAACTATGGCTACACCTTC
CASMRDNYGYTF
>TRBJ2-7|TRBV11-2|.|TRBD1
TGTGCCAGCAGCCCGGATACAGGGGAATGGTACGAGCAGTACTTC
CASSPDTGEWYEQYF
>TRBJ1-4|TRBV4-1|.|TRBD1
TGCGCCAGCAGCCGTCCCGGGACAGGGTTTGTAGAAAAACTGTTTTTT
CASSRPGTGFVEKLFF
>TRBJ2-7|TRBV2|.|.
TGTGCCAGCGATCAAATCATGGGCCACGAGCAGTACTTC
CASDQIMGHEQYF
>TRBJ2-3|TRBV7-3|.|TRBD2
TGTGCCAGCAGCTTAAAGGGGCGGGAGAGGACAGATACGCAGTATTTT
CASSLKGRERTDTQYF
>TRBJ1-5|TRBV27|.|TRBD1
TGTGCCAGCAGTAACAGGGGGAAGGGGCAGCCCCAGCATTTT
CASSNRGKGQPQHF
>TRBJ2-1|TRBV5-5|.|TRBD1
TGTGCCAGCAGCTTGTGGCCGGACAGGCCGTTCTTC
CASSLWPDRPFF
>TRBJ2-3|TRBV5-8|.|TRBD2
TGTGCCAGCACCATGACTAAGCGGGGGGGCAGGACAGATACGCAGTATTTT
CASTMTKRGGRTDTQYF
>TRBJ2-3|TRBV6-5|.|.
TGTGCCAGCAGTTACAGGGGGGGTTTTCTCACAGATACGCAGTATTTT
CASSYRGGFLTDTQYF
>TRBJ2-5|TRBV4-1|.|.
TGCGCCAGCAGCCAAGGAATCGGGGATCCGGGTGAGACCCAGTACTTC
CASSQGIGDPGETQYF
>TRBJ1-4|TRBV6-2/TRBV6-3|.|TRBD1
TGTGCCAGCAGTTACGGCGGACAGGGGGCAACCTATGAAAAACTGTTTTTT
CASSYGGQGATYEKLFF
>TRBJ1-1|TRBV15|.|TRBD1
TGTGCCACCAGCAGAGACAGGGGGACTGGGAGGACTGAAGCTTTCTTT
CATSRDRGTGRTEAFF
>TRBJ2-1|TRBV7-8|.|TRBD2
TGTGCCAGCAGCCACTCCCCTCGGGGGAGGGCTTACAATGAGCAGTTCTTC
CASSHSPRGRAYNEQFF
>TRBJ2-7|TRBV11-3|.|TRBD2
TGTGCCAGCAGCATCCTAGGGGGGACTAGGGGCCTGGAGCAGTACTTC
CASSILGGTRGLEQYF
>TRBJ1-2|TRBV11-2|.|TRBD1
TGTGCCAGCAGCTATTCGACAGGGGGATATGGCTACACCTTC
CASSYSTGGYGYTF